The 11 T cell receptor beta chains below were found in one sample sequenced in a study of T-cell reconstitution after alpha-beta-depleted transplantation in children (dated by TCRdb to about 2016). Preparation of the library involved PCR. Sequencer: Illumina HiSeq 2500. TCR library preparation used molecular barcoding, with unique molecular identifiers applied to normalize quantification of the TCRbeta repertoire. In TCRdb, the public reads were trimmed at Q25 with fastp and aligned with MiXCR, with productive beta chains retained. Here each entry gathers all rows of one CDR3 protein and keeps the most common genes and DNA. This sample has about 410,000 distinct CDR3 sequences in its table, and 20% of those were observed once. In total, the top ten clones hold 3% to 4% of the sample. The sample in question was PBMCs from the stem cell graft donor, obtained from the stem cell graft. The receptors come from a human donor who donated a stem cell graft to a child with acute myeloid leukemia.

This clonotype was seen at least ten times. This chain uses TRBV6-1 with TRBJ1-2, with 7 bases matching TRBD1. Trimming cost V 6 bases and J 0 bases; bases outside gene matches: 4. Germline loops: CDR1 MNHNS, CDR2 SASEGT. The CDR3 is 14 amino acids. Here the CDR3 DNA reads TGTGCCAGCAGGCAAGGGGGCACTAACTATGGCTACACCTTC. Protein sequence: CASRQGGTNYGYTF.

The chain couples TRBV7-9 to TRBJ2-1; 7 nucleotides line up with TRBD2. V lost 3 bases and J lost 9; bases outside the gene matches: 8. CDR3 length: 14 residues. Germline assignment: CDR1 SEHNR and CDR2 FQNEAQ (reference sequence). The CDR3 sequence is CASSLDTGTTEQFF. The DNA of the CDR3 is TGTGCCAGCAGCTTGGACACCGGGACTACTGAGCAGTTCTTC.

This clonotype appeared a few times. The chain joins TRBV20-1 to TRBJ2-1; D is unresolved. This CDR3 contains 16 residues. Germline V gives CDR1 DFQATT, CDR2 SNEGSKA (reference sequence). V dropped 3 bases and J dropped 0 bases, with 15 bases sitting between them. The CDR3 region has the DNA TGCAGTGCTAGGTGGGTTGGGCGGTCCTCCTACAATGAGCAGTTCTTC. Translated, it gives CSARWVGRSSYNEQFF.

The genes are TRBV3-1 and TRBJ2-7, with 8 nucleotides matching TRBD1. Germline assignment: CDR1 LGHDT and CDR2 YNNKEL (reference sequence). V lost 1 base and J lost 1; bases outside the gene matches: 9. The CDR3 has 17 residues. The CDR3 loop reads CASSQGSGGLLSYEQYF. The CDR3 bases are TGTGCCAGCAGCCAAGGGTCAGGGGGCCTGCTTTCCTACGAGCAGTACTTC.

This clonotype came up a few times. V is TRBV29-1 and J is TRBJ2-5; 8 nucleotides match TRBD1. The V and J ends lost 6 bases and 3 bases, in that order; junction bases with no gene match: 3. Germline V gene data show CDR1 as SQVTM and CDR2 as ANQGSEA. The CDR3 contains 12 residues. Here the CDR3 reads CSVDRGKETQYF. The CDR3 DNA sequence: TGCAGCGTCGACAGGGGTAAAGAGACCCAGTACTTC.

About this clonotype: A much larger clone sits a single nucleotide away, making a read error possible. The chain has TRBV25-1 and TRBJ2-7; TRBD1 agrees at 7 bases. Germline V CDR1 and CDR2: MGHDK, SYGVNS. The CDR3 totals 13 residues. V shed 3 bases, J shed 3 bases, and the junction held 2 bases outside the gene matches. CDR3 in amino acids: CASSEAGGYEQYF. DNA of the CDR3: TGTGCCAGCAGTGAGGCAGGGGGCTACGAGCAGTACTTC.

The rearrangement uses TRBV4-2 and TRBJ2-1; D remains unclear. This CDR3 is built from 16 residues. The germline gives CDR1 LGHNA, CDR2 YNFKEQ. V lost 0 bases to trimming and J lost 0 bases, with 9 bases between them. The CDR3 loop reads CASSQERRSSYNEQFF. CDR3 nucleotides: TGTGCCAGCAGCCAAGAAAGACGGAGCTCCTACAATGAGCAGTTCTTC.

This chain joins TRBV7-9 and TRBJ2-7; a weak D match, TRBD1 (5 bases). Germline V gene data show CDR1 as SEHNR and CDR2 as FQNEAQ (reference sequence). Trimming stripped 7 bases from V and 3 bases from J, with 13 bases between. The CDR3 has 13 residues. DNA of the CDR3: TGTGCCAGCACTTCCGGGCAGGGCTACGAGCAGTACTTC. This translates into CASTSGQGYEQYF.

This clonotype was picked up a small number of times. The rearrangement links TRBV5-1 to TRBJ1-1; 7 bases agree with TRBD1. The CDR3 contains 13 residues. From germline, CDR1 is SGHRS and CDR2 YFSETQ. With V trimmed by 0 bases and J by 11 bases, 7 bases remained unmatched. The CDR3 DNA follows: TGCGCCAGCAGCTTGGGGCAGGGGGGTTTGGCTTTCTTT. Protein: CASSLGQGGLAFF.

This clonotype was observed at least ten times. DNA for the CDR3: TGCAGCGTTGGCTTAGCGGGAGGGCATGATGAGCAGTTCTTC. As protein: CSVGLAGGHDEQFF. V and J are TRBV29-1 and TRBJ2-1, with 11 bases matching TRBD2. Per germline, CDR1 SQVTM and CDR2 ANQGSEA. With 4 bases clipped from V and 8 bases from J, the junction kept 7 bases outside the gene matches. CDR3 length: 14 amino acids.

This clonotype was counted at least ten times. The chain is built from TRBV20-1 and TRBJ2-7, with 8 bases aligning to TRBD2. The CDR3 length is 14 residues. Germline V gene sequence: CDR1 DFQATT, CDR2 SNEGSKA (reference sequence). V lost 4 bases and J lost 5; bases outside the gene matches: 10. DNA of the CDR3: TGCAGTGCTACAGCGGGAGTGGATGTCGACGAGCAGTACTTC. Translating gives CSATAGVDVDEQYF.